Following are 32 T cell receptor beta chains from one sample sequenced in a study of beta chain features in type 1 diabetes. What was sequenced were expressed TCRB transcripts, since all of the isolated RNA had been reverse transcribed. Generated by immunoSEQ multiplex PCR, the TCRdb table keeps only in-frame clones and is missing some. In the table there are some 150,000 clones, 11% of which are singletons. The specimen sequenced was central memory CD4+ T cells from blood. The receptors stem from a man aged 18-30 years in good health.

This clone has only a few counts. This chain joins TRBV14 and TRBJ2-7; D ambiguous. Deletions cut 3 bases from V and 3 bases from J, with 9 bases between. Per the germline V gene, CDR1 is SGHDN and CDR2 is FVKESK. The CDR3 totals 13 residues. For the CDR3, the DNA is TGTGCCAGCAGCCATGGCCCCATCTACGAGCAGTACTTC. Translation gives CASSHGPIYEQYF. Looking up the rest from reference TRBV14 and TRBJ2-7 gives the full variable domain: EAGVTQFPSHSVIEKGQTVTLRCDPISGHDNLYWYRRVMGKEIKFLLHFVKESKQDESGMPNNRFLAERTGGTYSTLKVQPAELEDSGVYFCASSHGPIYEQYFGPGTRLTVT.

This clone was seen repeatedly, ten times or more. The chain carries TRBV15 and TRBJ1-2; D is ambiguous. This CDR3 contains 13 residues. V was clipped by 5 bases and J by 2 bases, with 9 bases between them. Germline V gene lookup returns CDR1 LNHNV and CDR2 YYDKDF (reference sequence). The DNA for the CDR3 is TGTGCCACCAGCGACGGAACGAACTATGGCTACACCTTC. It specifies CATSDGTNYGYTF.

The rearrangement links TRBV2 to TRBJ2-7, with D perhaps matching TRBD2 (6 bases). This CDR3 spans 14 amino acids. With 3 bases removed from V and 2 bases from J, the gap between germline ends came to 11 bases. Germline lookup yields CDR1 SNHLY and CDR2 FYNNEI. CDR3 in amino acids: CASSDGRGAYEQYF. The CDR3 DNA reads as TGTGCCAGCAGTGACGGGCGGGGAGCCTACGAGCAGTACTTC.

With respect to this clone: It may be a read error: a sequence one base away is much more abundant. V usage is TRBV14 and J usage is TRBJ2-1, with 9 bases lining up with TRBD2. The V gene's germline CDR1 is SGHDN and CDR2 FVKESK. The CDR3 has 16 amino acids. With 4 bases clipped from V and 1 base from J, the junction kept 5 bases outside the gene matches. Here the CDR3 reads CASSRASGGSYNEQFF. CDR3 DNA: TGTGCCAGCAGCCGCGCGAGCGGGGGGTCCTACAATGAGCAGTTCTTC.

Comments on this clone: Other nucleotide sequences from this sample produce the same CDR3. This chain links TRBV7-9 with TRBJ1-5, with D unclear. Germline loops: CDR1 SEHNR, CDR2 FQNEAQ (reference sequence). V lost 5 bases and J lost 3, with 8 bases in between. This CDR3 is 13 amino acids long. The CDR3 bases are TGTGCCAGCAGCCCTATTTCCAATCAGCCCCAGCATTTT. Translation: CASSPISNQPQHF.

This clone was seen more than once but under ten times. The CDR3 DNA is TGTGCCAGCAGCTTAGAAGTTATCACCGGGGAGCTGTTTTTT. It encodes CASSLEVITGELFF. The chain has TRBV7-9 and TRBJ2-2, with D unresolved. Between the trimmed V and J ends, which lost 1 base and 4 bases, there was a span of 7 bases. The CDR3 runs to 14 residues. The V gene's germline CDR1 is SEHNR and CDR2 FQNEAQ (reference sequence).

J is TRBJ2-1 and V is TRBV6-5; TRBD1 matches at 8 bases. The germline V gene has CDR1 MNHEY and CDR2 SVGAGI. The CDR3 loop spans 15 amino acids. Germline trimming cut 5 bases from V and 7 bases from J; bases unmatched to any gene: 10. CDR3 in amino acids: CASSHDRGPGNEQFF. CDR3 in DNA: TGTGCCAGCAGTCACGACAGGGGCCCGGGGAATGAGCAGTTCTTC.

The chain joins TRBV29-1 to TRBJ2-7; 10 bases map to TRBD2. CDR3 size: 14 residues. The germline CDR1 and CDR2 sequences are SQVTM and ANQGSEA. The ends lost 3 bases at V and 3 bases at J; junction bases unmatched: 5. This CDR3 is CSVEASGSLYEQYF. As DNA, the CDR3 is TGCAGCGTTGAGGCTAGCGGGAGTCTCTACGAGCAGTACTTC.

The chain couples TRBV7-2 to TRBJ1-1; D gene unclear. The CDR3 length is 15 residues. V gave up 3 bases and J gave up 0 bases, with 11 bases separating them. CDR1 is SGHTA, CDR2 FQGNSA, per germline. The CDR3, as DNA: TGTGCCAGCAGCTTCCAGACCTTTATGAACACTGAAGCTTTCTTT. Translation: CASSFQTFMNTEAFF.

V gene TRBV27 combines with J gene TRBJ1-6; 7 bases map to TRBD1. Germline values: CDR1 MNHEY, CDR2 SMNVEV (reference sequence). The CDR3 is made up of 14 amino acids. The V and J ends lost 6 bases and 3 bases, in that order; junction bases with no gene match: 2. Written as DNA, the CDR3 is TGTGCCAGCAGGGACAGGTTCTATAATTCACCCCTCCACTTT. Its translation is CASRDRFYNSPLHF.

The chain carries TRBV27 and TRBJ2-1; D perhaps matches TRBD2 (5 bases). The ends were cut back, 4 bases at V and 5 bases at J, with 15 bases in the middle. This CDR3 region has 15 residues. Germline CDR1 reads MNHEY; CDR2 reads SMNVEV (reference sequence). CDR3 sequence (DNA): TGTGCCAGCAGTTCTACCGAGCGGAGGCACAATGAGCAGTTCTTC. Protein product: CASSSTERRHNEQFF.

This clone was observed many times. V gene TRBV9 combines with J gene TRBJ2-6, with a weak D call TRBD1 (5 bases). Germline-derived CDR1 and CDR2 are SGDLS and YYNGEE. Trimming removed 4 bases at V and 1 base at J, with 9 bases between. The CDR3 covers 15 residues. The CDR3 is CASSSPGSGANVLTF. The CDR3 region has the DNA TGTGCCAGCAGCTCCCCAGGGTCTGGGGCCAACGTCCTGACTTTC.

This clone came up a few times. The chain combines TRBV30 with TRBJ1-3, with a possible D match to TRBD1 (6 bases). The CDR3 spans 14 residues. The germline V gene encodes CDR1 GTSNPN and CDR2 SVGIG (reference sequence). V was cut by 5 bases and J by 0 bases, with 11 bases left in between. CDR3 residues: CAWGRDNSGNTIYF. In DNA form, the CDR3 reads TGTGCCTGGGGCCGGGACAACTCTGGAAACACCATATATTTT. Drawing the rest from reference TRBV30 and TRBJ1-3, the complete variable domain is SQTIHQWPATLVQPVGSPLSLECTVEGTSNPNLYWYRQAAGRGLQLLFYSVGIGQISSEVPQNLSASRPQDRQFILSSKKLLLSDSGFYLCAWGRDNSGNTIYFGEGSWLTVV.

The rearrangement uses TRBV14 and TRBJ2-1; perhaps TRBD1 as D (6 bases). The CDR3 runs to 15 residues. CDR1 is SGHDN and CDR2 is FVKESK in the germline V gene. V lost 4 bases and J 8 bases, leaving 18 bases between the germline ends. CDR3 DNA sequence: TGTGCCAGCAGCCTCCTCGGGACACAAGCCTATGAGCAGTTCTTC. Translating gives CASSLLGTQAYEQFF.

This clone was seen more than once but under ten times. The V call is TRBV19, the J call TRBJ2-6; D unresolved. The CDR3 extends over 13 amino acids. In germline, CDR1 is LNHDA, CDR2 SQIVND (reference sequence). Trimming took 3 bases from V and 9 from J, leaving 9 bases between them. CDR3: CASSIGQVNVLTF. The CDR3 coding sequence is TGTGCCAGTAGTATCGGGCAGGTCAACGTCCTGACTTTC.

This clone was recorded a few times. This CDR3 is CASSLDWSEQYF. For the CDR3, the DNA is TGTGCCAGCAGCCTCGACTGGTCCGAGCAGTACTTC. V gene TRBV7-3 combines with J gene TRBJ2-7; D not certain. The ends were cut back, 5 bases at V and 6 bases at J, with 11 bases in the middle. Germline CDR1 SGHTA, CDR2 FQGTGA. There are 12 residues in the CDR3. The variable domain in full, completed from reference TRBV7-3 and TRBJ2-7, reads GAGVSQTPSNKVTEKGKYVELRCDPISGHTALYWYRQSLGQGPEFLIYFQGTGAADDSGLPNDRFFAVRPEGSVSTLKIQRTERGDSAVYLCASSLDWSEQYFGPGTRLTVT.

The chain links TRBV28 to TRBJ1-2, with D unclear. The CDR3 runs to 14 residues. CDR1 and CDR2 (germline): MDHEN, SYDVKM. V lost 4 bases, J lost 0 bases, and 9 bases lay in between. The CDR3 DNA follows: TGTGCCAGCAGTTCGGGTCCCCCTAACTATGGCTACACCTTC. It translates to CASSSGPPNYGYTF.

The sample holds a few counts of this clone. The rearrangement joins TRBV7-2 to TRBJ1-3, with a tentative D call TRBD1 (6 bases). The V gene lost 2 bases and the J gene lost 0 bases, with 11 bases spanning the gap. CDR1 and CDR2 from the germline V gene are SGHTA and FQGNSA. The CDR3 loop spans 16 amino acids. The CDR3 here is CASSLPLTGSGNTIYF. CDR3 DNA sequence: TGTGCCAGCAGCTTACCGCTGACAGGCTCTGGAAACACCATATATTTT.

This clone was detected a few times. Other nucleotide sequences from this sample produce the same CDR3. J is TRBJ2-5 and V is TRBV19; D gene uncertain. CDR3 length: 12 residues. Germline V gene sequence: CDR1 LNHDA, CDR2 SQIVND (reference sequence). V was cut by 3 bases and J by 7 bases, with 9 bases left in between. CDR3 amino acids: CASSIGSGTQYF. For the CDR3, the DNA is TGTGCCAGTAGTATTGGCTCGGGGACCCAGTACTTC.

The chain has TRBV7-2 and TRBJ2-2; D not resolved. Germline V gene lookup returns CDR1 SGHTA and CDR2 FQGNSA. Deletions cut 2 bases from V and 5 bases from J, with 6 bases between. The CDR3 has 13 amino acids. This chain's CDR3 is CASSLQRTGELFF. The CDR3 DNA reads TGTGCCAGCAGCTTACAAAGGACCGGGGAGCTGTTTTTT.

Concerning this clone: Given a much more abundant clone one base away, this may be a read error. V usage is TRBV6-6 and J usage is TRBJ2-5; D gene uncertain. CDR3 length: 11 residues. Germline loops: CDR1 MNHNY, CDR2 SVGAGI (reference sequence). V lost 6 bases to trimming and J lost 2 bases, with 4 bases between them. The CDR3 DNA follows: TGTGCCAGCAGCAATCAAGAGACCCAGTACTTC. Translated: CASSNQETQYF.

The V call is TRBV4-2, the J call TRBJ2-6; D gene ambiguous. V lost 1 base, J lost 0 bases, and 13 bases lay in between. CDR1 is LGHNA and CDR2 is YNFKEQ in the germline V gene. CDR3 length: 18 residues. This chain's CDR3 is CASSQALIRTSGANVLTF. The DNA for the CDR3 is TGTGCCAGCAGCCAAGCTCTCATCAGAACCTCTGGGGCCAACGTCCTGACTTTC.

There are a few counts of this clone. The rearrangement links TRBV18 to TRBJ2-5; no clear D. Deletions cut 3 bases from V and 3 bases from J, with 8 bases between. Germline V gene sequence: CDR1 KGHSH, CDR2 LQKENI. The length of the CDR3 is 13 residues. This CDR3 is CASSPDAKETQYF. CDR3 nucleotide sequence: TGTGCCAGCTCACCGGACGCAAAAGAGACCCAGTACTTC.

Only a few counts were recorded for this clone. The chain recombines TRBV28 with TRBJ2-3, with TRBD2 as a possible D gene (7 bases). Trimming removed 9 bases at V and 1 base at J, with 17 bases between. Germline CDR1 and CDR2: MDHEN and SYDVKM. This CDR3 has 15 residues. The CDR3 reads CASMGAGEGTDTQYF. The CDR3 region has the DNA TGTGCCAGTATGGGGGCGGGAGAGGGCACAGATACGCAGTATTTT.

CDR3 DNA: TGCAGTGCCTTTTACTACGAGCAGTACTTC. Its translation is CSAFYYEQYF. This rearrangement joins TRBV20-1 to TRBJ2-7; D call uncertain. V was trimmed by 6 bases and J by 3 bases, leaving 6 bases between them. CDR3 length: 10 residues. Germline V gene sequence: CDR1 DFQATT, CDR2 SNEGSKA (reference sequence).

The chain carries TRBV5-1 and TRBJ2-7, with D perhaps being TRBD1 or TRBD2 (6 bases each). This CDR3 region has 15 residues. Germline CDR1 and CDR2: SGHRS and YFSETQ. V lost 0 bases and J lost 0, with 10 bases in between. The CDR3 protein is CASSLDGGGSYEQYF. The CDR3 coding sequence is TGCGCCAGCAGCTTGGACGGAGGGGGCTCCTACGAGCAGTACTTC. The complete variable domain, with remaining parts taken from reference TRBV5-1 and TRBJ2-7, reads KAGVTQTPRYLIKTRGQQVTLSCSPISGHRSVSWYQQTPGQGLQFLFEYFSETQRNKGNFPGRFSGRQFSNSRSEMNVSTLELGDSALYLCASSLDGGGSYEQYFGPGTRLTVT.

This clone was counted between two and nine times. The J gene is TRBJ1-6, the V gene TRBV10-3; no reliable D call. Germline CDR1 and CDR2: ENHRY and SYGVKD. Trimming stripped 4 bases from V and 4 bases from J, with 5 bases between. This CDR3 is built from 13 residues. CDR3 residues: CAISVGYNSPLHF. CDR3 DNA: TGTGCCATCAGTGTTGGGTATAATTCACCCCTCCACTTT.

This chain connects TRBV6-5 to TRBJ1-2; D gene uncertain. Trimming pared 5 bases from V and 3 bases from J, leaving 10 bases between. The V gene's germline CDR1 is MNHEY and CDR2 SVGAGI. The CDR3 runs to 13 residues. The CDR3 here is CASSVREYYGYTF. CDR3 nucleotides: TGTGCCAGCAGTGTCAGAGAGTACTATGGCTACACCTTC.

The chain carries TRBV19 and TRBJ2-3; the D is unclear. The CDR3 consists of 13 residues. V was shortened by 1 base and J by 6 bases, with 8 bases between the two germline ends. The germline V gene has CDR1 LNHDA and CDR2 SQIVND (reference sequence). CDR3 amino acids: CASSIAERDTQYF. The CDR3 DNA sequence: TGTGCCAGTAGTATAGCGGAAAGGGATACGCAGTATTTT.

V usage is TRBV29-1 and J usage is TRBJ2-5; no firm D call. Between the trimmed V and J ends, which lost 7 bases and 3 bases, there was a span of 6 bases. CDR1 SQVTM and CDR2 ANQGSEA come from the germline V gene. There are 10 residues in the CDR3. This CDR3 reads CSAAEETQYF. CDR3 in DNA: TGCAGCGCCGCGGAAGAGACCCAGTACTTC.

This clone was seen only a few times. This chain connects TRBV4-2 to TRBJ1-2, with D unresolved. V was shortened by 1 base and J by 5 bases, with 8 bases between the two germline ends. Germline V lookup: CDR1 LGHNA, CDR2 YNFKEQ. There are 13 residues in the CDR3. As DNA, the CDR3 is TGTGCCAGCAGCCAAGTTTCGGGGTATGGCTACACCTTC. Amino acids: CASSQVSGYGYTF.

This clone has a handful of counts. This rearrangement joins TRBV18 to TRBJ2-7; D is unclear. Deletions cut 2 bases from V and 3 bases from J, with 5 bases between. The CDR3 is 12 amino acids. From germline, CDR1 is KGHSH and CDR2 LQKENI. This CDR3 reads CASSPGDYEQYF. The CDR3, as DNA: TGTGCCAGCTCACCAGGGGACTACGAGCAGTACTTC.